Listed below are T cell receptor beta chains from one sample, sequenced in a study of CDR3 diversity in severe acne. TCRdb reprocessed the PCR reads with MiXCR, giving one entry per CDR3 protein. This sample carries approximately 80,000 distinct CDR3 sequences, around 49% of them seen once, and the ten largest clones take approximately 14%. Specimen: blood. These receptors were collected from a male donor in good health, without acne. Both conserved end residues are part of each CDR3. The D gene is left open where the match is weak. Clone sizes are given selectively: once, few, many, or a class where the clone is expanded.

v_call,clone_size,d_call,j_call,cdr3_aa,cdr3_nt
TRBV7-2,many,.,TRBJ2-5,CASSLGGGTQYF,TGTGCCAGCAGCTTAGGTGGAGGGACCCAGTACTTC
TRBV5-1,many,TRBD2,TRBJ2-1,CASRAGGTSSYNEQFF,TGCGCCAGCCGTGCGGGGGGGACCAGCTCCTACAATGAGCAGTTCTTC
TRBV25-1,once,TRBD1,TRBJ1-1,CASSYGTGLKAFF,TGTGCCAGCAGTTACGGGACAGGGCTCAAAGCTTTCTTT
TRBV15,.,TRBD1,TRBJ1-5,CATSWTGGFQPQHF,TGTGCCACCAGCTGGACAGGGGGCTTTCAGCCCCAGCATTTT
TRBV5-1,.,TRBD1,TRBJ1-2,CASSQGTDYGYTF,TGCGCCAGCAGTCAAGGGACAGACTATGGCTACACCTTC
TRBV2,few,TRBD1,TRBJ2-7,CASSRPGTDAGWYEQYF,TGTGCCAGCAGCCGTCCGGGGACAGACGCGGGTTGGTACGAGCAGTACTTC
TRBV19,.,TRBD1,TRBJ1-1,CASRDRLGTEAFF,TGTGCCAGTAGGGACAGGCTGGGCACTGAAGCTTTCTTT
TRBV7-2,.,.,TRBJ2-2,CASSRGSGNTGELFF,TGTGCCAGCAGCCGGGGGTCAGGAAACACCGGGGAGCTGTTTTTT
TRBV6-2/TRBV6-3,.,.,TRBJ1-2,CASSEEAGLNGYTF,TGTGCCAGCAGTGAAGAAGCAGGCCTGAATGGCTACACCTTC
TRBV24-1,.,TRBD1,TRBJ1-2,CATSDSSFDRGGGYTF,TGTGCCACCAGTGATTCCTCCTTCGACAGGGGGGGTGGCTACACCTTC
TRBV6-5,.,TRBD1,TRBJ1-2,CTSSGLGGYAF,TGTACCAGCAGTGGGCTAGGGGGCTACGCCTTC
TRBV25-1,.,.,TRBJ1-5,CASSQSQGSPQHF,TGTGCCAGCAGCCAATCACAGGGATCACCCCAGCATTTT
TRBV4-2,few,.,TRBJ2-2,CASSRGGLSRNTGELFF,TGTGCCAGCAGCCGGGGCGGACTATCACGGAACACCGGGGAGCTGTTTTTT
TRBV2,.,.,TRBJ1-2,CASTEGATSYGYTF,TGTGCCAGCACCGAGGGAGCCACAAGCTATGGCTACACCTTC
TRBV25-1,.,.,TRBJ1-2,CASSVGGWRNYGYTF,TGTGCCAGCAGTGTGGGAGGCTGGAGGAACTATGGCTACACCTTC
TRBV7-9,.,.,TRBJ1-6,CASSLEGRASPLRF,TGTGCCAGCAGCTTAGAGGGCAGGGCTTCACCCCTCCGCTTT
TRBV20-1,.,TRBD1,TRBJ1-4,CSASYGTVNEKLFF,TGCAGTGCTAGTTACGGGACAGTTAATGAAAAACTGTTTTTT
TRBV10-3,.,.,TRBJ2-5,CAISEPTAAQEETQYF,TGTGCCATCAGTGAGCCAACGGCAGCCCAAGAAGAGACCCAGTACTTC
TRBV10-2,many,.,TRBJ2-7,CASSEYGVDYEQYF,TGCGCCAGCAGCGAGTACGGGGTGGATTACGAGCAGTACTTC
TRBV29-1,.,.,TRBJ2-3,CSGRSSTDTQYF,TGCAGCGGACGGAGTAGCACAGATACGCAGTATTTT
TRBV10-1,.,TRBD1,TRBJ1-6,CASSSRGENSPLHF,TGCGCCAGCAGTTCCAGGGGGGAGAATTCACCCCTCCACTTT
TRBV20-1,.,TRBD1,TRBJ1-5,CSANSTGEQVGNQPQHF,TGCAGTGCAAATTCTACAGGGGAGCAGGTTGGCAATCAGCCCCAGCATTTT
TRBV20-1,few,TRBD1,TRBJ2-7,CSAGQGAYEQYF,TGCAGTGCTGGGCAGGGGGCTTACGAGCAGTACTTC
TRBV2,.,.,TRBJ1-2,CASSDPGRGGYTF,TGTGCCAGCAGTGACCCGGGGCGAGGGGGCTACACCTTC
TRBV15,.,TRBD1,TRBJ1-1,CATSRAGGADTEAFF,TGTGCCACCAGCAGAGCAGGGGGCGCGGACACTGAAGCTTTCTTT
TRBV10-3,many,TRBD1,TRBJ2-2,CAIRGTGTGELFF,TGTGCCATCAGAGGGACAGGGACCGGGGAGCTGTTTTTT
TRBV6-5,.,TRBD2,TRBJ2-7,CATGRARYEQYF,TGTGCCACCGGGAGGGCGCGGTACGAGCAGTACTTC
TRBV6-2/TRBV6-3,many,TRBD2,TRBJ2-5,CASRTSGETQYF,TGTGCCAGTCGGACTAGCGGAGAGACCCAGTACTTC
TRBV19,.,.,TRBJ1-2,CASSIGDNYGYTF,TGTGCCAGTAGTATAGGAGACAACTATGGCTACACCTTC
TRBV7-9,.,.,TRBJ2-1,CASSFGTGPSYNEQFF,TGTGCCAGCAGTTTTGGGACGGGGCCCTCCTACAATGAGCAGTTCTTC
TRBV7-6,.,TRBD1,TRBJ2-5,CASSPRTGGEQETQYF,TGTGCCAGCAGCCCCCGGACAGGGGGAGAACAAGAGACCCAGTACTTC
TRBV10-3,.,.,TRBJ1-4,CATTPDIFEKLFF,TGTGCCACCACCCCCGACATATTTGAAAAACTGTTTTTT
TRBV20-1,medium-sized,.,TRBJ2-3,CSARTFKLGTDTQYF,TGCAGTGCTAGGACCTTCAAGTTAGGCACAGATACGCAGTATTTT
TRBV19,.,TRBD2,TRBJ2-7,CASSTRLAELYEQYF,TGTGCCAGTAGTACGAGACTAGCGGAACTCTACGAGCAGTACTTC
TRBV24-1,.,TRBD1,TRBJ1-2,CATSGKGAEGYTF,TGTGCCACCAGTGGAAAGGGGGCTGAGGGCTACACCTTC
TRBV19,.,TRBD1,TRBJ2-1,CASTLTGSYNEQFF,TGTGCCAGTACCTTGACAGGGTCTTACAATGAGCAGTTCTTC
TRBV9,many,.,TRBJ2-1,CASSAQGNSYNEQFF,TGTGCCAGCAGCGCCCAGGGGAACTCCTACAATGAGCAGTTCTTC
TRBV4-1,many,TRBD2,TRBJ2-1,CASSQDTSGVYNEQFF,TGCGCCAGCAGCCAAGATACTAGCGGGGTCTACAATGAGCAGTTCTTC
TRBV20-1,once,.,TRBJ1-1,CSVFGRQNTEAFF,TGCAGTGTTTTCGGCAGGCAGAACACTGAAGCTTTCTTT
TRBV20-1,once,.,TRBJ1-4,CSARDASGGAF,TGCAGTGCTAGAGATGCTAGCGGGGGGGCTTTT
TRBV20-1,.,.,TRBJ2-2,CSFYICSAPNQGKGELFF,.